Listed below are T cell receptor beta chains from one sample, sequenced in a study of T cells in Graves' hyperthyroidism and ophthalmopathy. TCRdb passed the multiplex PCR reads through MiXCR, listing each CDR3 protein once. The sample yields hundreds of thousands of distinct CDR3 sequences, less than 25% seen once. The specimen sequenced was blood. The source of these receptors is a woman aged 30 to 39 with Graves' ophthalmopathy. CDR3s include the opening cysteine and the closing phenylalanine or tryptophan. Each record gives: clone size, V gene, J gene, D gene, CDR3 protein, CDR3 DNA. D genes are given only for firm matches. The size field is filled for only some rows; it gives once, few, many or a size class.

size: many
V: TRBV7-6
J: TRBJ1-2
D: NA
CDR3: CASSGVGGDGYTF
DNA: TGTGCCAGCAGCGGGGTGGGAGGGGACGGCTACACCTTC

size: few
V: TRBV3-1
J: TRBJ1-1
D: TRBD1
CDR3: CASSQYEQGLGTEAFF
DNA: TGTGCCAGCAGCCAGTACGAACAGGGGCTGGGCACTGAAGCTTTCTTT

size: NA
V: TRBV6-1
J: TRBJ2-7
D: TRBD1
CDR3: CASGTAWDEQYF
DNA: TGTGCCAGCGGGACAGCTTGGGACGAGCAGTACTTC

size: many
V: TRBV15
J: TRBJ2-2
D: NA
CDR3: CATSSRVPWTGELFF
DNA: TGTGCCACCAGCTCTCGAGTCCCGTGGACCGGGGAGCTGTTTTTT

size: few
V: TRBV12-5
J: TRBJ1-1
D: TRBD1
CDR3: CASGLVRDRGNTEAFF
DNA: TGTGCTAGTGGTTTGGTACGGGACAGGGGGAACACTGAAGCTTTCTTT

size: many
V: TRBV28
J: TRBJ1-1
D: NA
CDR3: CASSLAGITTEAFF
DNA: TGTGCCAGCAGTTTAGCAGGGATTACGACTGAAGCTTTCTTT

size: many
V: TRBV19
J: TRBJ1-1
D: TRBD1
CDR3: CASRTGETEAFF
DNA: TGTGCCAGTAGGACAGGGGAAACTGAAGCTTTCTTT

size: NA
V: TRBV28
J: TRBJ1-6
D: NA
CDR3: CASTGEVGLASPLHF
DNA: TGTGCCAGCACAGGGGAGGTAGGCTTAGCCTCACCCCTCCACTTT

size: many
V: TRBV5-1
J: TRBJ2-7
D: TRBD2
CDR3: CASRPLLAGGVVEQYF
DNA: TGCGCCAGCAGACCTCTACTAGCGGGGGGAGTTGTCGAGCAGTACTTC

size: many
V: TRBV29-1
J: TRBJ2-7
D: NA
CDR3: CSATGNEQYF
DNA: TGCAGCGCCACCGGGAACGAGCAGTACTTC

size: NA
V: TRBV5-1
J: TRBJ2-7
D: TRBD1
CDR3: CASSTGSLLEQYF
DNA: TGCGCCAGCTCGACAGGGTCCCTACTCGAGCAGTACTTC

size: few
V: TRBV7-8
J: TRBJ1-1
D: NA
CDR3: CASSLHPGRVNTEAFF
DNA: TGTGCCAGCAGCCTACACCCGGGGAGGGTGAACACTGAAGCTTTCTTT

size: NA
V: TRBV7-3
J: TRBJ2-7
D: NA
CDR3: CASSLVQTGAYEQYF
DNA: TGTGCCAGCAGCTTAGTTCAGACGGGTGCCTACGAGCAGTACTTC

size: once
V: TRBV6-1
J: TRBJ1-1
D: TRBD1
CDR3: CASSREQGRAFF
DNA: TGTGCCAGCAGTAGGGAACAGGGGAGGGCTTTCTTT

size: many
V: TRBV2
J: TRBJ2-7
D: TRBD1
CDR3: CARHSDRTYEQYF
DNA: TGTGCCAGGCATTCGGACAGGACCTACGAGCAGTACTTC

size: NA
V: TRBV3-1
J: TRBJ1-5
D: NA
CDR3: CASSQAGFDQPQHF
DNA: TGTGCCAGCAGCCAAGCAGGGTTCGATCAGCCCCAGCATTTT

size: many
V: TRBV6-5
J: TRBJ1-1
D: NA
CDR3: CASSPSPGGPNTEAFF
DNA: TGTGCCAGCAGCCCATCTCCGGGGGGCCCGAACACTGAAGCTTTCTTT

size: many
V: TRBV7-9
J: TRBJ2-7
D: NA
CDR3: CASSLVPGLLGVHEQYF
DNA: TGTGCCAGCAGCTTAGTACCGGGACTTCTAGGGGTCCACGAGCAGTACTTC

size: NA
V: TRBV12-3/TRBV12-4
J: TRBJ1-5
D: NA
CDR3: CASSGKGDSNQPQHF
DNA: TGTGCCAGCAGTGGAAAGGGTGATAGCAATCAGCCCCAGCATTTT

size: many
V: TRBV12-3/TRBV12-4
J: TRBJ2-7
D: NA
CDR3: CASSFSGHEQYF
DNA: TGTGCCAGCAGTTTTTCGGGCCACGAGCAGTACTTC

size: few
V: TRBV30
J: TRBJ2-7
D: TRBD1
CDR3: CARDSSYEQYF
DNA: TGTGCCCGGGACAGTTCCTACGAGCAGTACTTC

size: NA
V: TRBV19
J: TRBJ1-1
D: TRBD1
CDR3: CASSVPQGATEAFF
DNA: TGTGCCAGTAGTGTACCACAGGGGGCCACTGAAGCTTTCTTT

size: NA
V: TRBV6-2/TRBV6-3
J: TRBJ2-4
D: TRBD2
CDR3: CASSPTVAGGPRNIQYF
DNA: TGTGCCAGCAGTCCCACGGTAGCGGGAGGGCCTAGAAACATTCAGTACTTC

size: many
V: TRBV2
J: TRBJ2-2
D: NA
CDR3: CASRVWNGEVGELFF
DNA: TGTGCCAGCAGGGTTTGGAACGGGGAGGTCGGGGAGCTGTTTTTT

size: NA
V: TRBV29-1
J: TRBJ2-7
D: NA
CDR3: CSVLGRPYEQYF
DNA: TGCAGCGTTCTTGGCAGACCATACGAGCAGTACTTC

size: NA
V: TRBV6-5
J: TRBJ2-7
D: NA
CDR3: CASSYSRGGSYEQYF
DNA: TGTGCCAGCAGTTACTCTAGAGGGGGCTCCTACGAGCAGTACTTC

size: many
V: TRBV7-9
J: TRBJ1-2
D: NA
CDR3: CASSPRGAPDGYTF
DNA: TGTGCCAGCAGCCCGCGGGGGGCGCCGGATGGCTACACCTTC

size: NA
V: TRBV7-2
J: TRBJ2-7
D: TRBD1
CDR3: CASSSSRTGAEQYF
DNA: TGTGCCAGCAGCTCTAGTAGGACAGGGGCCGAGCAGTACTTC

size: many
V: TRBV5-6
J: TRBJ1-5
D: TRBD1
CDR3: CASSRYRGPGNQPQHF
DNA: TGTGCCAGCAGCCGTTACAGGGGCCCAGGGAATCAGCCCCAGCATTTT

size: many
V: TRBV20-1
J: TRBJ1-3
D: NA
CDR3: CSVAPLTNRDNSGNTIYF
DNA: TGCAGTGTGGCTCCCCTCACTAATCGGGACAACTCTGGAAACACCATATATTTT

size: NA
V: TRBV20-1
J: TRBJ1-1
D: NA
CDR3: CSARIGSTEAFF
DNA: TGCAGTGCTAGGATTGGTTCCACTGAAGCTTTCTTT

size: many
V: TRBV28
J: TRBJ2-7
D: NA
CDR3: CASSVGGSYYEQYF
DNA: TGTGCCAGCAGTGTAGGGGGAAGTTACTACGAGCAGTACTTC

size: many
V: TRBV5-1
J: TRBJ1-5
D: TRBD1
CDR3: CASSLGTGGRNQPQHF
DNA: TGCGCCAGCAGCTTAGGGACAGGGGGCAGAAATCAGCCCCAGCATTTT

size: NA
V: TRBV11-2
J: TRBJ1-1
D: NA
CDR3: CASSLGHFGPQNTEAFF
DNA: TGTGCCAGCAGCTTAGGACATTTCGGCCCGCAGAACACTGAAGCTTTCTTT

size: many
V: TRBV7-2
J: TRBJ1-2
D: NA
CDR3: CASSALTVNGYTF
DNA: TGTGCCAGCAGCGCTTTGACGGTGAATGGCTACACCTTC

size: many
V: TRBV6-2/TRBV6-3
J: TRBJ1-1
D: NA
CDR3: CASSLQGRNTEAFF
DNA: TGTGCCAGCAGTTTACAGGGTCGAAACACTGAAGCTTTCTTT

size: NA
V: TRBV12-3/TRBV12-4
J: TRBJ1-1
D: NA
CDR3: CASRGWGLEAFF
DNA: TGTGCCAGCCGGGGGTGGGGTCTTGAAGCTTTCTTT

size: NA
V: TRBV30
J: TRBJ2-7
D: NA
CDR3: CAWSELMGAEQYF
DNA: TGTGCCTGGAGTGAATTGATGGGCGCCGAGCAGTACTTC

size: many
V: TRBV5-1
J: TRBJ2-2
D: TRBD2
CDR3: CASSNGLAGGNTGELFF
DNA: TGCGCCAGCAGCAACGGACTAGCGGGGGGGAACACCGGGGAGCTGTTTTTT

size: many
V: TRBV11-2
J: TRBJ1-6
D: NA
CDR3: CASSSPRVGVGSPLHF
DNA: TGTGCCAGCAGCTCACCGAGAGTCGGGGTTGGTTCACCCCTCCACTTT

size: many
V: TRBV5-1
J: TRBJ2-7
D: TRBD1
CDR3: CASSLEVTGERYEQYF
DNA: TGCGCCAGCAGCTTGGAAGTCACAGGGGAGAGGTACGAGCAGTACTTC

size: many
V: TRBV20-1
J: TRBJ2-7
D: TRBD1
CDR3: CSAGRDSLHYEQYF
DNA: TGCAGTGCGGGCCGGGACAGCCTTCATTACGAGCAGTACTTC

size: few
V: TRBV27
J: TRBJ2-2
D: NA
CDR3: CASAPLGTGELFF
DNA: TGTGCCAGCGCCCCTCTAGGGACCGGGGAGCTGTTTTTT

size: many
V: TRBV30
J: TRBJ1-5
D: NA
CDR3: CAWSGTLTNQPQHF
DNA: TGTGCCTGGTCCGGGACACTCACGAATCAGCCCCAGCATTTT

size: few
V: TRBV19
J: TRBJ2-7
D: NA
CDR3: CASSDTSLLYYEQYF
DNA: TGTGCCAGTAGCGATACATCCCTTCTCTACTACGAGCAGTACTTC

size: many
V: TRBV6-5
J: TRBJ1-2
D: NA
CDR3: CASSYLRDPYGYTF
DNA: TGTGCCAGCAGTTACCTCCGGGACCCGTATGGCTACACCTTC